The rows below give T cell receptor beta chains drawn from one sample of a study of graft-versus-host responses after intestinal transplantation. Clones were read by immunoSEQ multiplex PCR, and TCRdb kept only the in-frame ones, dropping some. The sample lists over 8,000 clones, roughly 29% seen once, with less than 5.5% in the top ten. The specimen was alloreactive CD4+ T cells from a mixed lymphocyte reaction culture, collected before transplantation. These receptors were obtained from a human patient who was an organ donor for intestinal transplantation. Each CDR3 is given without its conserved first and last residue.

V	J	CDR3
TRBV6-5	TRBJ2-5	ASSYRDREGETQY
TRBV6-5	TRBJ1-1	ASRQNTEAF
TRBV28	TRBJ2-5	ASSLGDRVQETQY
TRBV5-6	TRBJ1-2	ASSPDRNYGYT
TRBV10-2	TRBJ2-3	ASKASGTDTQY
TRBV6-1	TRBJ2-2	ASSNPNTGELF
TRBV27	TRBJ1-2	ASSFWAGGEGYT
TRBV28	TRBJ1-1	ASRSWTGPNTEAF
TRBV14	TRBJ1-2	ASSFDPGQGAYGYT
TRBV28	TRBJ2-3	ASSFPPGGLRADTQY
TRBV28	TRBJ1-1	ASSFSSGFRRNTEAF
TRBV5-4	TRBJ2-2	ASYRNRITNTGELF
TRBV7-6	TRBJ1-6	ASRAGTGISPLH
TRBV9	TRBJ1-1	ASSVGQENTEAF
TRBV18	TRBJ1-1	ASSPGPNTEAF
TRBV20-1	TRBJ2-3	SASHGDTQY
TRBV5-1	TRBJ1-1	ASSLVAAAWITEAF
TRBV2	TRBJ1-2	ARGKGYGYT
TRBV6-7	TRBJ2-7	ASSARTGVSYEQY
TRBV5-6	TRBJ1-6	ASSLLGRGYNSPLH
TRBV28	TRBJ1-1	ASSRRQNTEAF
TRBV5-1	TRBJ2-7	ASSLAGSYEQY
TRBV6-1	TRBJ2-7	ASSERLVEQY
TRBV7-2	TRBJ1-1	ASSARTGSTEAF
TRBV6-1	TRBJ2-7	ASSGTSGGLYEQY
TRBV28	TRBJ1-5	ASSEGRHQPQH
TRBV30	TRBJ2-7	AWAGNSYEQY
TRBV2	TRBJ1-1	ASSEQIVEAF
TRBV7-3	TRBJ1-2	ASSLGTGDYGYT
TRBV28	TRBJ1-1	ASSLFQNTEAF
TRBV5-5	TRBJ2-7	ASSPGTGGYEQY
TRBV2	TRBJ1-6	ASSIHKDSSYNSPLH
TRBV6-5	TRBJ2-1	ASSYRATYNEQF
TRBV2	TRBJ1-2	ASSGTGGGNYGYT
TRBV5-4	TRBJ1-2	ASSLAGQNYGYT